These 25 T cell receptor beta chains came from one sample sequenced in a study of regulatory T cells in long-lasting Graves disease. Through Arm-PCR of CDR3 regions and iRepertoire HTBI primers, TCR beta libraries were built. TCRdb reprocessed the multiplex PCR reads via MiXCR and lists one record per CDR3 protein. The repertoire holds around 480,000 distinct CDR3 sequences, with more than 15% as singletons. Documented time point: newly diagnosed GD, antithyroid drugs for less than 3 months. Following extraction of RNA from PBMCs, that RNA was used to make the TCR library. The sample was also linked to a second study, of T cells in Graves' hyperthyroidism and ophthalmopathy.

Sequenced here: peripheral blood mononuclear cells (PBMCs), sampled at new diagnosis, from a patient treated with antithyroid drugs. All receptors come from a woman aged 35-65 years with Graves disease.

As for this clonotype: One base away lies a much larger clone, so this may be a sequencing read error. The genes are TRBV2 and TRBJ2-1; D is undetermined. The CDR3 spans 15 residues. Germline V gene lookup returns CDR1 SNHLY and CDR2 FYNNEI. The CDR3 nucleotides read TGTGCCAGCAGGAATGTGATTTACTCCTACAATGAGCAGCTCTTC. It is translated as CASRNVIYSYNEQLF.

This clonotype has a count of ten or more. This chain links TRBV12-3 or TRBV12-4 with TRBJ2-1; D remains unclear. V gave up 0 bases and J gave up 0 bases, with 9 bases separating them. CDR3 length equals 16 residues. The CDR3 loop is CASSLALSSSYNEQFF. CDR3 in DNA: TGTGCCAGCAGTTTAGCGCTCTCAAGCTCCTACAATGAGCAGTTCTTC.

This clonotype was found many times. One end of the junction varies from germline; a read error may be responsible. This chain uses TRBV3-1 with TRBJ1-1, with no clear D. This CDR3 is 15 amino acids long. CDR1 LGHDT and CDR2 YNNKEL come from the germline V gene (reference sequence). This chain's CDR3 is CASSQDRLMNTEAFF. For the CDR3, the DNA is TGCGCCAGCAGCCAAGACCGCCTAATGAACACTGAAGCTTTCTTT.

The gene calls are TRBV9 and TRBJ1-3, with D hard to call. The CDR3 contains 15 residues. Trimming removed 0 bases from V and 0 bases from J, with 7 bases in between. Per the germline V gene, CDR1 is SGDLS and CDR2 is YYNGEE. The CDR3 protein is CASSVVESSGNTIYF. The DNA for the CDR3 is TGTGCCAGCAGCGTAGTGGAGAGCTCTGGAAACACCATATATTTT.

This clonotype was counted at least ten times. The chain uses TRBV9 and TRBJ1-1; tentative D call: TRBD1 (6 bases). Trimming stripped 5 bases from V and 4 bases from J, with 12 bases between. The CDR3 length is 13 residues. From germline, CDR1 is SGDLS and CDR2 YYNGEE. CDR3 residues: CASSPGAGTEAFF. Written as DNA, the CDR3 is TGTGCCAGCAGTCCAGGGGCAGGCACTGAAGCTTTCTTT.

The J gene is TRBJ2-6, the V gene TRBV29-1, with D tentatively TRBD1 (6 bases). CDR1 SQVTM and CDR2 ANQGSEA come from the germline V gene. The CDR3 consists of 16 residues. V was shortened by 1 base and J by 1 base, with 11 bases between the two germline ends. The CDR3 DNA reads TGCAGCGTTGAAGCCGCAGGGGCTTCTGGGGCCAACGTCCTGACTTTC. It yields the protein CSVEAAGASGANVLTF.

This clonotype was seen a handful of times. CDR3 nucleotide sequence: TGTGCCTGGAGTTCCGGGGGGGGCCCTAATACGCAGTATTTT. This sequence encodes CAWSSGGGPNTQYF. The chain uses TRBV30 and TRBJ2-3, with 8 nucleotides matching TRBD2. With V trimmed by 2 bases and J by 7 bases, 8 bases remained unmatched. The CDR3 runs 14 residues. CDR1 is GTSNPN and CDR2 is SVGIG in the germline V gene (reference sequence).

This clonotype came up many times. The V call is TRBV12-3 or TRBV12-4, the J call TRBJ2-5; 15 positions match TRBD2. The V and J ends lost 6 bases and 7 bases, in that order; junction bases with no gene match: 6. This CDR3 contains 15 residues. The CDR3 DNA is TGTGCCAGCAGGGCAGGACTAGCGGGAGGGGTGACCCAGTACTTC. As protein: CASRAGLAGGVTQYF.

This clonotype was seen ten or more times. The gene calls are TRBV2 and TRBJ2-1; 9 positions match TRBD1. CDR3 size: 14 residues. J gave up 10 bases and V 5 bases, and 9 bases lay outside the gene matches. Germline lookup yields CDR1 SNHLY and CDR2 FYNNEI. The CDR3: CASSSTGQGKEQFF. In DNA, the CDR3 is TGTGCCAGCAGTTCCACGGGACAGGGAAAGGAGCAGTTCTTC.

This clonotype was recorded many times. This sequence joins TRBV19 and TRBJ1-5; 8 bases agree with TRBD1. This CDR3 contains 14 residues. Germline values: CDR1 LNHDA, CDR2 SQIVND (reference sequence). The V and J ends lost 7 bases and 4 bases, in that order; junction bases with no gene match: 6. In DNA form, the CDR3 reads TGTGCCAGTAAAGGACAGGGTGTGAATCAGCCCCAGCATTTT. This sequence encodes CASKGQGVNQPQHF.

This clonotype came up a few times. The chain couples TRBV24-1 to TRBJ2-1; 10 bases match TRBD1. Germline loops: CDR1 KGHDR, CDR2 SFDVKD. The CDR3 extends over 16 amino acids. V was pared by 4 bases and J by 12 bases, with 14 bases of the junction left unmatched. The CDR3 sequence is CATSDPPGQGTLGQFF. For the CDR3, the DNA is TGTGCCACCAGTGACCCCCCGGGACAGGGGACTCTAGGGCAGTTCTTC.

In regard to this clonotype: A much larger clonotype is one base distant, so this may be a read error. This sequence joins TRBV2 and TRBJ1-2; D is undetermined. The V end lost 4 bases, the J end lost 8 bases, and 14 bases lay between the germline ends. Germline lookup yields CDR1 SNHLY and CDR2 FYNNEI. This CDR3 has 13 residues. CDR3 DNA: TGTGCCAGCAGTGCCGGGCGTGGGTGGGGCTACACCTTC. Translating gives CASSAGRGWGYTF.

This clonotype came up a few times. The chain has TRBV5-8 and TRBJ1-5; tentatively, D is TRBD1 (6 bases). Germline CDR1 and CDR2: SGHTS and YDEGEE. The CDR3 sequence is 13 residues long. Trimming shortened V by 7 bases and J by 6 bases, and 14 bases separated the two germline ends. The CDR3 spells CASVAGVGQPQHF. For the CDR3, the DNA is TGTGCCAGCGTGGCAGGGGTTGGTCAGCCCCAGCATTTT.

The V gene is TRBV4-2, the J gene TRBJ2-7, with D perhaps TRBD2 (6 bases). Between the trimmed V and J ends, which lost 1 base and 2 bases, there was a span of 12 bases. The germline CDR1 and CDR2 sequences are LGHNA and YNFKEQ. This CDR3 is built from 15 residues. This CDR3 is CASSQAEGAAYEQYF. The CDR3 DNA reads TGTGCCAGCAGCCAAGCGGAGGGTGCGGCCTACGAGCAGTACTTC.

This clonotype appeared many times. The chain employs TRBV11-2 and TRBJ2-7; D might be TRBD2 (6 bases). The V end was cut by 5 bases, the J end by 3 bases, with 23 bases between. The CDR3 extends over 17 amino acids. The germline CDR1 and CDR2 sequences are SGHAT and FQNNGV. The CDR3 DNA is TGTGCCAGCAGCCCACTGACCCCGGTGGGGGGATTCTACGAGCAGTACTTC. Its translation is CASSPLTPVGGFYEQYF.

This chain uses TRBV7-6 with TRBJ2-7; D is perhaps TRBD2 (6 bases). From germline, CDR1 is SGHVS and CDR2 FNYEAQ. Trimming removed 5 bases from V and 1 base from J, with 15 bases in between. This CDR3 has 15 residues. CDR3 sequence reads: CASSGTGTSSYEQYF. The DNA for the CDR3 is TGTGCCAGCAGCGGGACCGGGACTTCTTCCTACGAGCAGTACTTC.

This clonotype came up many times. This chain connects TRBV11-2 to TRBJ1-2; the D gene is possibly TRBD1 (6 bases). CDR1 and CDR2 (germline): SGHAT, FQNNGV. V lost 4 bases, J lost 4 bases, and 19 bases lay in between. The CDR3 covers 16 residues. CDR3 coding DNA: TGTGCCAGCAGCTCCAAACCCAGGGGCAAGGGCTATGGCTACACCTTC. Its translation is CASSSKPRGKGYGYTF. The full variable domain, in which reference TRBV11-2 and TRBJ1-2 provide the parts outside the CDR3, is EAGVAQSPRYKIIEKRQSVAFWCNPISGHATLYWYQQILGQGPKLLIQFQNNGVVDDSQLPKDRFSAERLKGVDSTLKIQPAKLEDSAVYLCASSSKPRGKGYGYTFGSGTRLTVV.

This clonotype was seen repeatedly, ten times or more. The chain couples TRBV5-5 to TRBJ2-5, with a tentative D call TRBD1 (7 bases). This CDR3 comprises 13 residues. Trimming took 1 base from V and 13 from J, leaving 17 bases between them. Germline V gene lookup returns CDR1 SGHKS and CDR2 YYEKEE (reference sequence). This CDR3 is CASSLSDQGGMYF. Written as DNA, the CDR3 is TGTGCCAGCAGCTTGAGCGACCAGGGGGGCATGTACTTC. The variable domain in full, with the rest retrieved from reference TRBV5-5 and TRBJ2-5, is DAGVTQSPTHLIKTRGQQVTLRCSPISGHKSVSWYQQVLGQGPQFIFQYYEKEERGRGNFPDRFSARQFPNYSSELNVNALLLGDSALYLCASSLSDQGGMYFGPGTRLLVL.

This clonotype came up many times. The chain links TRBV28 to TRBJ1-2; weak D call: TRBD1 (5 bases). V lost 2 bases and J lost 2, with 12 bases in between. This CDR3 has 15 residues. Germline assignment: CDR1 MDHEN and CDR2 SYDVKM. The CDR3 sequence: CASSLRQPLNYGYTF. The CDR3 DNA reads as TGTGCCAGCAGTTTACGACAGCCCCTCAACTATGGCTACACCTTC.

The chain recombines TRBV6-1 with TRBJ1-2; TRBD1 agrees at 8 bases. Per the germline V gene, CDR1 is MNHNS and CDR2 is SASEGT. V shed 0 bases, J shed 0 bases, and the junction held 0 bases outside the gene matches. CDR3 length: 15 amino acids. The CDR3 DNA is TGTGCCAGCAGTGAAGCGGGACAGGCTAACTATGGCTACACCTTC. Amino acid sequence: CASSEAGQANYGYTF.

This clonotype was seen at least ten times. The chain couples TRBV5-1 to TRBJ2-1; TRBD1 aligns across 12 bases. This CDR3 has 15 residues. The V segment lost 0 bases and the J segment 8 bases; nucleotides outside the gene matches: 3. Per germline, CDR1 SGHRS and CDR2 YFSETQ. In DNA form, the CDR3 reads TGCGCCAGCAGCTTGGTCGGGACAGGGGGCGATGAGCAGTTCTTC. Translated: CASSLVGTGGDEQFF.

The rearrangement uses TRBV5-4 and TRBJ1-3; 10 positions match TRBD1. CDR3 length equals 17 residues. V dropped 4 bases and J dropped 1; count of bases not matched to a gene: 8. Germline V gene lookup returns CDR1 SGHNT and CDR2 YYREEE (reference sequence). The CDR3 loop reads CASSPGTGDPSGNTIYF. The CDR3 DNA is TGTGCCAGCAGCCCGGGGACAGGGGATCCATCTGGAAACACCATATATTTT.

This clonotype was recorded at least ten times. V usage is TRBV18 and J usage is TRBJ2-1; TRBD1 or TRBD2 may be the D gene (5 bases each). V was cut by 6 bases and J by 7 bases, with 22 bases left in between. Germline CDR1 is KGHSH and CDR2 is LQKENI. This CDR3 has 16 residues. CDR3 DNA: TGTGCCAGCTCTGGCAGAGAGGGGACGCCTGGGAATGAGCAGTTCTTC. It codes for CASSGREGTPGNEQFF.

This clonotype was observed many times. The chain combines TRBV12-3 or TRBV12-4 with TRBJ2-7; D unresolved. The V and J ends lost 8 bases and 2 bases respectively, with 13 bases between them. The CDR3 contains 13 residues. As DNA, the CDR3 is TGTGCCAGCGGCCGGACGGATACCTACGAGCAGTACTTC. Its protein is CASGRTDTYEQYF.

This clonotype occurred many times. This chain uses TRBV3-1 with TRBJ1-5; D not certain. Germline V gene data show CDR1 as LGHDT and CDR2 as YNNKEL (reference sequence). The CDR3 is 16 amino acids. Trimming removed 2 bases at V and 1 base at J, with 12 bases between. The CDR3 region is CASSQSGVQSNQPQHF. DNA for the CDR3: TGTGCCAGCAGCCAAAGCGGGGTGCAGAGCAATCAGCCCCAGCATTTT.